These 5 T cell receptor beta chains were all obtained from the same sample, sequenced in a study of cytomegalovirus exposure and HLA in healthy donors. PCR amplification relied on 60 Vbeta primers (plus 13 Jbeta primers). The protocol was immunoSEQ multiplex PCR, while the TCRdb copy is restricted to in-frame clones and leaves out a portion. This table has roughly 100,000 clones, approximately 80% appearing once. The source material was PBMCs. All receptors derive from a male donor in good health and CMV-seronegative.

This clone was seen only a few times. V and J are TRBV11-2 and TRBJ2-3; 7 bases are a match to TRBD2. CDR1 is SGHAT and CDR2 is FQNNGV in the germline V gene. The CDR3 extends over 16 amino acids. Unmatched junction bases numbered 8, after V lost 4 bases and J lost 1 base. Here the CDR3 DNA reads TGTGCCAGCAGCTCTCTAGCGGAAGGTGGCACAGATACGCAGTATTTT. Translated: CASSSLAEGGTDTQYF.

The chain combines TRBV19 with TRBJ2-3, with 10 positions matching TRBD2. This CDR3 has 15 residues. Germline V CDR1 and CDR2: LNHDA, SQIVND (reference sequence). V dropped 5 bases and J dropped 6; count of bases not matched to a gene: 8. The CDR3 coding sequence is TGTGCCAGTAGTTTCCCTAGCGGGAGTACTGATACGCAGTATTTT. It yields the protein CASSFPSGSTDTQYF.

The rearrangement joins TRBV10-3 to TRBJ2-5; 9 bases map to TRBD1. Trimming removed 4 bases from V and 11 bases from J; junction bases left unmatched: 11. The CDR3 loop spans 14 amino acids. Germline V gene lookup returns CDR1 ENHRY and CDR2 SYGVKD. CDR3 DNA sequence: TGTGCCATCAGTGGGGGAAGGACAGGGGAAGAGCAGTACTTC. Encoded protein: CAISGGRTGEEQYF.

The rearrangement uses TRBV5-4 and TRBJ1-1; 7 bases fit TRBD1. J lost 3 bases, V lost 2 bases, and 1 base had no gene match. The germline CDR1 and CDR2 sequences are SGHNT and YYREEE (reference sequence). CDR3 length equals 13 residues. The CDR3 here is CASSFDRDTEAFF. Here the CDR3 DNA reads TGTGCCAGCAGCTTTGACAGGGACACTGAAGCTTTCTTT.

V and J are TRBV5-1 and TRBJ2-3, with a tentative D call TRBD2 (5 bases). This CDR3 is built from 14 residues. Deletions cut 1 base from V and 5 bases from J, with 11 bases between. Per germline, CDR1 SGHRS and CDR2 YFSETQ. The CDR3 DNA reads TGCGCCAGCAGCTTGCCTCGGGATGGAGATACGCAGTATTTT. Protein: CASSLPRDGDTQYF. Using reference TRBV5-1 and TRBJ2-3 for the parts outside the CDR3, the full variable domain is KAGVTQTPRYLIKTRGQQVTLSCSPISGHRSVSWYQQTPGQGLQFLFEYFSETQRNKGNFPGRFSGRQFSNSRSEMNVSTLELGDSALYLCASSLPRDGDTQYFGPGTRLTVL.